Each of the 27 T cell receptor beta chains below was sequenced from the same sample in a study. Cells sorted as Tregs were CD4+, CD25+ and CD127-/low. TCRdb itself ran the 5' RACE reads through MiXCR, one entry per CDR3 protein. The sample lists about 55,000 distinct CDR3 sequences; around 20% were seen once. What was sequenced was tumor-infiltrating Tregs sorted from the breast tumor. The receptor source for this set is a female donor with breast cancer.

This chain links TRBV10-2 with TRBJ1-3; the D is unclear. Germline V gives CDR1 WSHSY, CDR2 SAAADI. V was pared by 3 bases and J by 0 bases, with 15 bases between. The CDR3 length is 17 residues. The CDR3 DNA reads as TGCGCCAGCAGTGACAGGCGCCGGAGTCACTCTGGAAACACCATATATTTT. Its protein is CASSDRRRSHSGNTIYF.

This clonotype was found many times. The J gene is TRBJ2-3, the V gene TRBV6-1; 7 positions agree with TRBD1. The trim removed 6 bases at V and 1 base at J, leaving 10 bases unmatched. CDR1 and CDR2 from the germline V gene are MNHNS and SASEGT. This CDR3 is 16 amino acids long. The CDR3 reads CASRSGTETGTDTQYF. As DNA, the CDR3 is TGTGCCAGCAGATCCGGGACAGAGACGGGCACAGATACGCAGTATTTT.

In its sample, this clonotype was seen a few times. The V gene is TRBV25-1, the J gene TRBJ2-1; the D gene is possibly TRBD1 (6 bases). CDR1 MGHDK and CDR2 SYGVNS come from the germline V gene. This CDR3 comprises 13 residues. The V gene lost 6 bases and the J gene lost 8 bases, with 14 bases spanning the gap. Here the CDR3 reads CASSPTGSDEQFF. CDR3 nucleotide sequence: TGTGCCAGCAGCCCTACAGGGTCCGATGAGCAGTTCTTC.

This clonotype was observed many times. The DNA of the CDR3 is TGTGCCAGCAGCTCCACCGGGATTTCTTATGGGAATGAGCAGTTCTTC. This encodes CASSSTGISYGNEQFF. This sequence joins TRBV9 and TRBJ2-1; possible D gene TRBD2, 5 bases. V lost 4 bases and J 7 bases, leaving 21 bases between the germline ends. The CDR3 runs 16 residues. CDR1 is SGDLS and CDR2 is YYNGEE in the germline V gene.

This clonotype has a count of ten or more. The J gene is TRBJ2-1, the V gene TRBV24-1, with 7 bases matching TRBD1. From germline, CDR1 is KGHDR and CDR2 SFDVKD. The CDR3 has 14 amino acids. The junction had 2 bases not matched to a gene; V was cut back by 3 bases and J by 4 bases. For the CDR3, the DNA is TGTGCCACCAGTGATCCGGGACAGTACAATGAGCAGTTCTTC. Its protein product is CATSDPGQYNEQFF.

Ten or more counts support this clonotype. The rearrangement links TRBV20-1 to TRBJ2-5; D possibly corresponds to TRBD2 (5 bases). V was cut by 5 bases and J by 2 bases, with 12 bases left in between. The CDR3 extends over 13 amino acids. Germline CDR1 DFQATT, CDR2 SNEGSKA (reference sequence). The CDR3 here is CSAGPGIQETQYF. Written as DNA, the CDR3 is TGCAGTGCTGGCCCGGGGATACAAGAGACCCAGTACTTC.

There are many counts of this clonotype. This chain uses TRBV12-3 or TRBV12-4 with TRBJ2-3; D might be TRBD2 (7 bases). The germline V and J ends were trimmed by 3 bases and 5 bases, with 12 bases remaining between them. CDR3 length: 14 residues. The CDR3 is CASSFGGAGDTQYF. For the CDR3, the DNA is TGTGCCAGCAGTTTTGGGGGGGCCGGAGATACGCAGTATTTT.

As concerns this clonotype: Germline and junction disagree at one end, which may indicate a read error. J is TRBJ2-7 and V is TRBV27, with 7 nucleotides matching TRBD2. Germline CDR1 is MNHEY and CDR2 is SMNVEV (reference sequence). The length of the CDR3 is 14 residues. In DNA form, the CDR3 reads TGTGCCAGCCGTTTGGGGGGGGTAGGCTACGAGCAGTACTTC. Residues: CASRLGGVGYEQYF.

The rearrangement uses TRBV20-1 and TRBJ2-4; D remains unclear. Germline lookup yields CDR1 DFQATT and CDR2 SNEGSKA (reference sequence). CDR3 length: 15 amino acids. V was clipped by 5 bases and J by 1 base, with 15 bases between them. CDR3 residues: CSAEWPLGAKNIQYF. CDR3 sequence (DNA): TGCAGTGCTGAATGGCCCCTTGGGGCCAAAAACATTCAGTACTTC.

The CDR3 sequence is CASRHDGGNYGYTF. The CDR3 nucleotides are TGTGCCAGCCGTCATGACGGGGGAAACTATGGCTACACCTTC. The chain has TRBV6-6 and TRBJ1-2; the D gene is possibly TRBD1 (5 bases). Germline V gives CDR1 MNHNY, CDR2 SVGAGI (reference sequence). Trimming pared 8 bases from V and 2 bases from J, leaving 15 bases between. The CDR3 spans 14 residues.

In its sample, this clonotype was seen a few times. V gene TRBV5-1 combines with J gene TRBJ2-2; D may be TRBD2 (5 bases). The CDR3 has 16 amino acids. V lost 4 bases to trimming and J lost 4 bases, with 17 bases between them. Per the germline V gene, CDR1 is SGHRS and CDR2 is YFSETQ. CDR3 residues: CASSPRSGLSTGELFF. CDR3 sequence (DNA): TGCGCCAGCAGCCCCAGGTCGGGGTTAAGCACCGGGGAGCTGTTTTTT.

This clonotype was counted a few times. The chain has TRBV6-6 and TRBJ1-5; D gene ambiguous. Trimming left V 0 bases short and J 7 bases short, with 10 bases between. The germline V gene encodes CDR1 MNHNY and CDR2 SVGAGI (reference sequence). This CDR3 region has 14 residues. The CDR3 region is CASSYSTGGQPQHF. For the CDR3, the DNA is TGTGCCAGCAGTTACTCCACCGGAGGACAGCCCCAGCATTTT.

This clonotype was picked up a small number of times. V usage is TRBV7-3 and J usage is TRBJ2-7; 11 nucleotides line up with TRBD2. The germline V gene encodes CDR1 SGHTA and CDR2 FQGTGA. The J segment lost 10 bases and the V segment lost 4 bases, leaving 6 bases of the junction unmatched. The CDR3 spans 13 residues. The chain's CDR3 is CASSSGTSGTQYF. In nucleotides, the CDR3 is TGTGCCAGCAGCTCCGGGACTAGCGGTACACAGTACTTC.

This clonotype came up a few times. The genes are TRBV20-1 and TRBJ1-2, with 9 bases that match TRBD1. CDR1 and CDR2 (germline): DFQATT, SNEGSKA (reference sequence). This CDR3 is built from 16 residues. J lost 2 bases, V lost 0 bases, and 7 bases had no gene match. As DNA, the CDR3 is TGCAGTGCTAGAGAGAACAGGGGGCGGTTGAACTATGGCTACACCTTC. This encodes CSARENRGRLNYGYTF.

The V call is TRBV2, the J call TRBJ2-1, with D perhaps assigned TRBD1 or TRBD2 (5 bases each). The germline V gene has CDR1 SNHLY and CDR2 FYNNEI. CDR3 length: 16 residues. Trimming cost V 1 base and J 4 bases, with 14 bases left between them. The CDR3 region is CASSEGFRDGYNEQFF. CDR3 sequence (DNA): TGTGCCAGCAGTGAAGGGTTCCGGGACGGATACAATGAGCAGTTCTTC.

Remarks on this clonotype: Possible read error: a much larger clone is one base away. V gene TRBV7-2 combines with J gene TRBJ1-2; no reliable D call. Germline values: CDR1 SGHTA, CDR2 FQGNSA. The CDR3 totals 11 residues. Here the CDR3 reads CASSLLDGYAF. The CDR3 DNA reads TGTGCCAGCAGCTTATTGGATGGCTACGCCTTC.

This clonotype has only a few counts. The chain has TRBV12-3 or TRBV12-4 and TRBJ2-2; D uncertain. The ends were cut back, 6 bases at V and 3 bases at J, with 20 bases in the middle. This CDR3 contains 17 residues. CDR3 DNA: TGTGCCAGCAGCCTTACCCTCCGGGTTTTTGACACCGGGGAGCTGTTTTTT. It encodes CASSLTLRVFDTGELFF.

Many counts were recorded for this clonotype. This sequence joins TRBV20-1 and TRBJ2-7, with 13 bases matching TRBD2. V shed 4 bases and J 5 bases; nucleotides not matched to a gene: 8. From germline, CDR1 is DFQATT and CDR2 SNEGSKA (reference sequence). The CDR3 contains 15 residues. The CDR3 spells CSAKRTSGSTNEQYF. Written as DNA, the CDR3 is TGCAGTGCTAAACGGACTAGCGGGAGCACTAACGAGCAGTACTTC.

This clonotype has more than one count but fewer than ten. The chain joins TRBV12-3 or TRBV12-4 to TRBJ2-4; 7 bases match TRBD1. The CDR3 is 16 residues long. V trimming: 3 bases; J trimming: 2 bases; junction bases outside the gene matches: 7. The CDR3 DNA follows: TGTGCCAGCAGTTTTGGGACAGTCCTATCCAAAAACATTCAGTACTTC. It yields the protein CASSFGTVLSKNIQYF.

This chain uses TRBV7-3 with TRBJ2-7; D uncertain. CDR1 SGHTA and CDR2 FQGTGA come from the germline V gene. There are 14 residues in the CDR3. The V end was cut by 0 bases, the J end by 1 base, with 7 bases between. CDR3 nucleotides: TGTGCCAGCAGCTTAACCCCCGGGTCCTACGAGCAGTACTTC. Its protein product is CASSLTPGSYEQYF.

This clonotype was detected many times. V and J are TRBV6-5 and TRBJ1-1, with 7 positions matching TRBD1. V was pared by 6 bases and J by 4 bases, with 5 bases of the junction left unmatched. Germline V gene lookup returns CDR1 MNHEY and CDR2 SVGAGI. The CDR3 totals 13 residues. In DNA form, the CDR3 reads TGTGCCAGCAGGTACCAGGGGGGCACTGAAGCTTTCTTT. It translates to CASRYQGGTEAFF.

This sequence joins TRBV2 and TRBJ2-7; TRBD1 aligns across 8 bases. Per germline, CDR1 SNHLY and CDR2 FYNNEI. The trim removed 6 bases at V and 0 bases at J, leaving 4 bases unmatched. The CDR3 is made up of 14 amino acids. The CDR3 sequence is CASRVDRASYEQYF. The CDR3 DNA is TGTGCCAGCAGGGTGGACAGGGCCTCCTACGAGCAGTACTTC.

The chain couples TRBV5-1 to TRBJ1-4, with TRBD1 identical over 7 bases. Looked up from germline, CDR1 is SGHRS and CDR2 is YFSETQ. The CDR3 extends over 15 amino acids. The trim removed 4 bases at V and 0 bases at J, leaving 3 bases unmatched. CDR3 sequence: CASSPGQATNEKLFF. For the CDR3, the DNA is TGCGCCAGCAGCCCCGGACAGGCAACTAATGAAAAACTGTTTTTT.

CDR3 amino acids: CASSQTFNSPLHF. CDR3 nucleotides: TGTGCCAGCAGCCAAACCTTCAATTCACCCCTCCACTTT. This chain connects TRBV5-6 to TRBJ1-6; D call uncertain. The germline CDR1 and CDR2 sequences are SGHDT and YYEEEE. The V end lost 4 bases, the J end lost 7 bases, and 9 bases lay between the germline ends. CDR3 length: 13 amino acids. Variable domain in full (rest from reference TRBV5-6 and TRBJ1-6): DAGVTQSPTHLIKTRGQQVTLRCSPKSGHDTVSWYQQALGQGPQFIFQYYEEEERQRGNFPDRFSGHQFPNYSSELNVNALLLGDSALYLCASSQTFNSPLHFGNGTRLTVT.

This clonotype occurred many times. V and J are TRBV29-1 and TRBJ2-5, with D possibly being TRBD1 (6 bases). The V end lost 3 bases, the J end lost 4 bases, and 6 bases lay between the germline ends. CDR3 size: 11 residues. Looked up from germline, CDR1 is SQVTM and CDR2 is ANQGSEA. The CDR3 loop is CSVEDRETQYF. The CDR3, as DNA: TGCAGCGTTGAGGACAGAGAGACCCAGTACTTC. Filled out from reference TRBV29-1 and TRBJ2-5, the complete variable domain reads SAVISQKPSRDICQRGTSLTIQCQVDSQVTMMFWYRQQPGQSLTLIATANQGSEATYESGFVIDKFPISRPNLTFSTLTVSNMSPEDSSIYLCSVEDRETQYFGPGTRLLVL.

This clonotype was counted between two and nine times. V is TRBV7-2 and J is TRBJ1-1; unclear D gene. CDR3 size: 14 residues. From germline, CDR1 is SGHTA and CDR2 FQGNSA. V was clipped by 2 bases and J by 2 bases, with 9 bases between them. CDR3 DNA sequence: TGTGCCAGCAGCTTAAGTCCAGAAAACACTGAAGCTTTCTTT. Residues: CASSLSPENTEAFF. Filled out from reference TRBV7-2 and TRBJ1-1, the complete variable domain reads GAGVSQSPSNKVTEKGKDVELRCDPISGHTALYWYRQSLGQGLEFLIYFQGNSAPDKSGLPSDRFSAERTGGSVSTLTIQRTQQEDSAVYLCASSLSPENTEAFFGQGTRLTVV.

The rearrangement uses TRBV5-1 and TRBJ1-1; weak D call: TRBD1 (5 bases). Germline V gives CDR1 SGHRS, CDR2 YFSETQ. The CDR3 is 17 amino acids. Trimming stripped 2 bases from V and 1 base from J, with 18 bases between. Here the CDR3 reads CASSLGGTGMPNTEAFF. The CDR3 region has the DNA TGCGCCAGCAGCTTAGGAGGGACCGGTATGCCGAACACTGAAGCTTTCTTT.